This T cell receptor beta chain comes out of a study of T-cell memory formation after mild COVID-19. Whole-study results and caveats: Memory cells collected pre-infection included some clones that later responded, suggesting cross-reactive memory joined. A second wave of clones peaked on day 37, and their SARS-CoV-2 specificity went unconfirmed. Clones shrinking between day 15 and 85 showed a balanced CD4/CD8 split, and those that grew later tilted toward CD4+.

This CDR3 contains 15 residues. The V gene end was trimmed by 2 bases and the J gene end by 6 bases; junction bases not matched to a gene: 5. Germline CDR1 and CDR2: KGHDR and SFDVKD. TCRdb re-called the 5' RACE reads with MiXCR, one entry per CDR3 protein. The sample contains 300,000 or so distinct CDR3 sequences, 15% to 20% of which appear only once. This clonotype was picked up a small number of times. Its antigen remains unidentified. Input material: PBMCs or a T cell subset sorted from them (not recorded which). The chain joins TRBV24-1 to TRBJ2-1; 8 bases align to TRBD1. This sequence was found in a young man who had mild COVID-19 (a few samples of this study predate the infection). Cell type and time point are not known. The CDR3 coding sequence is TGTGCCACCAGTGATTCCCAGGGGGCAGTCAATGAGCAGTTCTTC. Amino acid sequence: CATSDSQGAVNEQFF.